This entry concerns a single T cell receptor beta chain. Other DNA sequences in the sample encode the same CDR3. This sample is part of a study of shared clonotypes between healthy human individuals. Study details: CD8 memory received one plate per donor, CD8 naive two, CD4 memory three and CD4 naive three.

This CDR3 spans 12 amino acids. V was cut by 4 bases and J by 1 base, with 7 bases left in between. Per germline, CDR1 SQVTM and CDR2 ANQGSEA. Sequencing was performed with immunoSEQ multiplex PCR; in TCRdb, only in-frame clones are kept and a portion is missing. This table holds about a million clones, about three quarters found once. V usage is TRBV29-1 and J usage is TRBJ2-5, with a tentative D call TRBD2 (6 bases). This TCR came from a man aged 18 to 29 in good health. The sequencing input was memory CD4+ T cells sorted from blood. This sample's subset: CD45RA-negative fraction. The CDR3 DNA sequence: TGCAGCGTTGGGGGGGTCCAAGAGACCCAGTACTTC. Its translation is CSVGGVQETQYF. Drawing the rest from reference TRBV29-1 and TRBJ2-5, the complete variable domain is SAVISQKPSRDICQRGTSLTIQCQVDSQVTMMFWYRQQPGQSLTLIATANQGSEATYESGFVIDKFPISRPNLTFSTLTVSNMSPEDSSIYLCSVGGVQETQYFGPGTRLLVL.